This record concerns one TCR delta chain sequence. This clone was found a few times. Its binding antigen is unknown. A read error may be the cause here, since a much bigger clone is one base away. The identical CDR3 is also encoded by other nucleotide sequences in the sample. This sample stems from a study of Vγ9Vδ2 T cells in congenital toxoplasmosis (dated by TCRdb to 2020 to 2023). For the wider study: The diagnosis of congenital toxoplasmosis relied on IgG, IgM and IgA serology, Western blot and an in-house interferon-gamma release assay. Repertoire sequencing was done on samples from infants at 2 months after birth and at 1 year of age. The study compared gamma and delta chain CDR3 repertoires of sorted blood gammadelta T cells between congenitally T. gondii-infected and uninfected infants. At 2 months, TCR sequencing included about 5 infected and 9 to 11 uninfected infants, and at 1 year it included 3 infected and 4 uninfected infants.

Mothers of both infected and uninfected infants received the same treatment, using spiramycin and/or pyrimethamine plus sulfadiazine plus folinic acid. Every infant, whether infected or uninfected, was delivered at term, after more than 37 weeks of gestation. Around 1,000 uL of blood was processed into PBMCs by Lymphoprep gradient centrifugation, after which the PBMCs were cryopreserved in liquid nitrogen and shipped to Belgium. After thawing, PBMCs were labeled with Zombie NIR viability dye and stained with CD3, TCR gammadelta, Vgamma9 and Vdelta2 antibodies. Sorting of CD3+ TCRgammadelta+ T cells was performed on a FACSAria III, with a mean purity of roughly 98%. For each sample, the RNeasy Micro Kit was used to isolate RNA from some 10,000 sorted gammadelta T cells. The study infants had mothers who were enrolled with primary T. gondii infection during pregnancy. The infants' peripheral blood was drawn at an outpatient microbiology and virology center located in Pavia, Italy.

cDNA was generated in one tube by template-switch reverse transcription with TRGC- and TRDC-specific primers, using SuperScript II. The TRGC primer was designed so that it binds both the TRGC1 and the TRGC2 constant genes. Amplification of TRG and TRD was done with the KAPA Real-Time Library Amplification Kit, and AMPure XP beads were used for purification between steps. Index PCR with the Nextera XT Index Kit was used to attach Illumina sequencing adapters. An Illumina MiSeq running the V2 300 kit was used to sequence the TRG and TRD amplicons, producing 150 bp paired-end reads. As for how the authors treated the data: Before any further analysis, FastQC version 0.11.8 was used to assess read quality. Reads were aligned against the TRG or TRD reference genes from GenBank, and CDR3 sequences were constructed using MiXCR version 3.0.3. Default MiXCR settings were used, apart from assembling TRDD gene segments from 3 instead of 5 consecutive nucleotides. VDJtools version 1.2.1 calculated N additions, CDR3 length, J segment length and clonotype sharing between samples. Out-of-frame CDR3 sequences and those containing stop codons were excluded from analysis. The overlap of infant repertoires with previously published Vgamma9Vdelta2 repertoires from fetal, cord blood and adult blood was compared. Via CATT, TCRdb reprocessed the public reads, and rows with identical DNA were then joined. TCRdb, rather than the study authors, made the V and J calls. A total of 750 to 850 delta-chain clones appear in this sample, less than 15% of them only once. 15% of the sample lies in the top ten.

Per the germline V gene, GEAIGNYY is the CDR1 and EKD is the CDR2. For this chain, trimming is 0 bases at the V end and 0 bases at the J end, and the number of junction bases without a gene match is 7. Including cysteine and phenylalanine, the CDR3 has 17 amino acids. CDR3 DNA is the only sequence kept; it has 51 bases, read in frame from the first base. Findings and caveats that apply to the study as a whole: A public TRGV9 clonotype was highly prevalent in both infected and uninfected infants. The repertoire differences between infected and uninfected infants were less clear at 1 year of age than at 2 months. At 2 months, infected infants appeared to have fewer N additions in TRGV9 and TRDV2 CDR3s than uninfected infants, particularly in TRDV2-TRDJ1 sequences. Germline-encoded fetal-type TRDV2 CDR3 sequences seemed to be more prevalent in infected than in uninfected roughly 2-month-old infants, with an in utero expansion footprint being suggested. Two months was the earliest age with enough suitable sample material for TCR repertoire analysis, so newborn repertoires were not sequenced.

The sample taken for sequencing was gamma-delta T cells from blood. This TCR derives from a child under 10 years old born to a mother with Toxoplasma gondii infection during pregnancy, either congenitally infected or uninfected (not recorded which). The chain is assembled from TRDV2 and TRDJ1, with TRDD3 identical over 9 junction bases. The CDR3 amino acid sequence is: CACDTVGGYGYTDKLIF. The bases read TGTGCCTGTGACACCGTTGGGGGATATGGATACACCGATAAACTCATCTTT.